This T cell receptor (beta chain) was sequenced during a study of CD8 T cells in Susac syndrome. Study-wide findings and caveats: Clonal expansion was present among Susac CD8+ cells. This expansion reached its peak in TEMRA cells and in active patients.

Concerning this clonotype itself: Its cognate antigen is unknown.

Random hexamers were used to reverse transcribe the RNA input (about 0.45 to 1 ug). Amplification of TCR beta CDR3 by immunoSEQ multiplex PCR spanned 54 Vbeta and 13 Jbeta. TCRdb reanalysed the immunoSEQ multiplex PCR reads using MiXCR and keeps one entry per CDR3 protein. In the table there are about 190,000 distinct CDR3 sequences, roughly 94% of which are singletons. V shed 5 bases, J shed 10 bases, and the junction held 14 bases outside the gene matches. Germline V gene lookup returns CDR1 SGHDT and CDR2 YYEEEE. This CDR3 has 14 amino acids. Fulfillment of recently defined diagnostic criteria for definite or probable disease was shown by the patients with Susac syndrome.

The chain is built from TRBV5-6 and TRBJ2-5; 7 bases fit TRBD1. Material for sequencing was CD8+ T cells from PBMCs. The receptor's source is a human donor with Susac syndrome. The CDR3 region is CASSYQGGQRGQYF. The CDR3 DNA reads as TGTGCCAGCAGTTACCAAGGGGGCCAGAGGGGCCAGTACTTC.